The rows below give T cell receptor beta chains drawn from one sample of a study of blood T cell repertoires in COVID-19. Sequenced by immunoSEQ multiplex PCR; TCRdb stores in-frame clones only, minus some. Here the sample spans about 76,000 clones, roughly 87% being singletons. Sequences were obtained from peripheral blood. The origin of the receptors is a man younger than 45 with acute or convalescent COVID-19. The CDR3 runs from the conserved cysteine through the conserved F or W. The D gene is left open where the match is weak. Some rows have no size entry. The others give once, few or many, or a class for an expanded clone.

j_call d_call clone_size v_call cdr3_nt cdr3_aa
TRBJ2-5 NA NA TRBV27 TGTGCCAGCAGAAGGTACAGGCAGCCGCAAGAGACCCAGTACTTC CASRRYRQPQETQYF
TRBJ2-1 TRBD2 NA TRBV6-4 TGTGCCAGCAGTAGGGCGGCGGCTAGCGGGAGCTATGAGCAGTTCTTC CASSRAAASGSYEQFF
TRBJ2-3 TRBD2 once TRBV19 TGTGCCAGTACCCCTCGCGGGAGTGGCACAGATACGCAGTATTTT CASTPRGSGTDTQYF
TRBJ2-2 NA NA TRBV19 TGTGCCAGTATGGACCAGGCGGGGACCGGGGAGCTGTTTTTT CASMDQAGTGELFF
TRBJ2-2 TRBD1 NA TRBV9 TGTGCCAGCACCAGGACAGGGATGACCGGGGAGCTGTTTTTT CASTRTGMTGELFF
TRBJ1-1 TRBD1 NA TRBV30 TGTGCCTGGAGGAAAACAGGGGGCGGTACTGAAGCTTTCTTT CAWRKTGGGTEAFF
TRBJ2-4 NA NA TRBV27 TGTGCCAGCAGTTTATGGCAGAACGCAAACATTCAGTACTTC CASSLWQNANIQYF
TRBJ2-1 NA NA TRBV10-3 TGTGCCATCAGTGAAGGAGCGTCCTACAATGAGCAGTTCTTC CAISEGASYNEQFF
TRBJ1-3 NA NA TRBV25-1 TGTGCCAGCAGTGAATATATTACGGGTGAAAACACCATATATTTT CASSEYITGENTIYF
TRBJ2-7 NA NA TRBV7-2 TGTGCCAGCAGCTCTGCGGGGTCCCGCGAGCAGTACTTC CASSSAGSREQYF
TRBJ2-1 TRBD2 NA TRBV5-1 TGCGCCAGCAGCCCGATGACTAGCGGGAGGGCTTACAATGAGCAGTTCTTC CASSPMTSGRAYNEQFF
TRBJ2-3 TRBD1 NA TRBV10-1 TGCGCCAGCAGTGACGGACCGGGACAGGGGTGGACAGATACGCAGTATTTT CASSDGPGQGWTDTQYF
TRBJ2-7 NA NA TRBV5-6 TGTGCCAGCAGCCGTTATAAGACAGGTGGTTCCTACGAGCAGTACTTC CASSRYKTGGSYEQYF
TRBJ1-5 NA NA TRBV28 TGTGCCAGCAGTTTATTCGGAGTGCAGGGTCACAATCAGCCCCAGCATTTT CASSLFGVQGHNQPQHF
TRBJ2-1 NA NA TRBV3-1/TRBV3-2 TGTGCCAGCAGCCAAGGGTTGAGGAGTGAGCAGTTCTTC CASSQGLRSEQFF
TRBJ2-7 TRBD1 NA TRBV30 TGTGCCTGGGCCCGGGGGACAGGGTACTACGAGCAGTACTTC CAWARGTGYYEQYF
TRBJ2-3 NA once TRBV5-6 TGTGCCAGCAGCTTCAGGGGCCTGAACACAGATACGCAGTATTTT CASSFRGLNTDTQYF
TRBJ2-5 NA NA TRBV21-1 TGTGCCAGCAGCAAAGTGGATGGGACTAGCCAGGAGACCCAGTACTTC CASSKVDGTSQETQYF
TRBJ2-7 NA NA TRBV11-2 TGTGCCAGCAGCTTAGTGGGCAGTAGGGAGCAGTACTTC CASSLVGSREQYF
TRBJ2-1 TRBD2 NA TRBV14 TGTGCCAGCAGCCGACTAGCGGGAGGATACAATGAGCAGTTCTTC CASSRLAGGYNEQFF
TRBJ2-3 NA NA TRBV3-1/TRBV3-2 NA CASTSGSAQYF
TRBJ1-6 NA NA TRBV5-1 TGCGCCAGCAGCTTGGGCGGTGATAATTCACCCCTCCACTTT CASSLGGDNSPLHF
TRBJ2-3 TRBD2 NA TRBV10-3 TGTGCCACAGGTGGACTAGCGGGTCGCACAGATACGCAGTATTTT CATGGLAGRTDTQYF
TRBJ1-4 NA NA TRBV5-6 TGTGCCAGCAGCTTGTATCAGGGGCTCAGTGAAAAACTGTTTTTT CASSLYQGLSEKLFF
TRBJ2-1 TRBD2 once TRBV6-4 TGTGCCAGCAGTGACTCGACTAGCGGTGAGCAGTTCTTC CASSDSTSGEQFF